Listed here is a single T cell receptor beta chain. Its target antigen remains unknown. No base quality values were provided; no much bigger clone lies one nucleotide off. The immunoSEQ assay was applied to genomic DNA for TCRB CDR3 sequencing. In the source study's methods: Patient CD8+ clones larger than 1% were compared against published virus-specific TCRB sequences, and only a few matched. Nothing other than productive TCRB rearrangements was included in the analyses. Clonality was calculated as a Shannon entropy-based productive clonality index, and a clone was defined by a unique TCRB CDR3 sequence. To calculate repertoire overlap between two samples, the template counts of each clone were considered relative to each sample's total templates. V-gene usage from TCRB sequencing and V-gene usage measured by flow cytometry were correlated (Spearman r of approximately 0.66). TCRdb limited this immuneACCESS table to in-frame rearrangements with V and J called. A share of clones is missing; checked studies link under half to unresolved V genes, and the rest is unexplained. Clonal size and the V and J genes are those of that table, whereas D and trimming came from the DNA. This sample comprises around 20,000 clones, around 67% of them detected only once. Clones ranked in the top ten supply 15% to 20% of the sample.

These data are taken from a study of somatic mutations in cytotoxic T cells in rheumatoid arthritis (dated by TCRdb to about 2017). For the wider study: Peripheral blood (around 28 ml EDTA) was collected from patients immediately after diagnosis and before any treatment began. Patients and controls did not essentially differ in median age, which was nearly identical between the groups. Some T-cell populations stained with V beta antibodies were sorted by flow on a FACSAria II or Sony SH800 to nearly 100% purity, with sorted V beta1+ cells additionally subjected to TCRB sequencing. Whether expanded CD8+ T-cell clones in untreated, newly diagnosed rheumatoid arthritis carry somatic mutations was the study question, and clonality was characterized with TCRB deep sequencing. TCRB deep sequencing covered over 55 patients with rheumatoid arthritis along with approximately 20 healthy controls. Points the paper makes about the study in general: CD8+ T-cell clonality did not differ significantly between rheumatoid arthritis patients and age-matched healthy controls. In 8 out of 65 patients, more than 20% of CD8+ cells belonged to the largest CD8+ clone, while several identical CD8+ TCRB sequences were shared between blood and synovial fluid. No adjustment for multiple comparisons was made for the slight TRBV07 underrepresentation in patients. Healthy controls showed no age-related increase in CD8+ clonality, whereas patients did (Spearman r ~ 0.49). The antigen targets of the expanded CD8+ clones were unknown, and absence from virus-specific databases did not rule out viral specificity.

Including cysteine and phenylalanine, the CDR3 has 15 amino acids. Only the CDR3 part of the read is kept: 45 bases, read in frame from the first base. Relative to germline, V is 5 bases shorter and J is 6 bases shorter, with 17 bases between their ends. The germline V gene provides CDR1 SGHAT and CDR2 FQNNGV. Positive magnetic bead selection on an AutoMACS was used to isolate CD4+ and CD8+ cells, with flow cytometry used to check purity. After a first flow cytometry screen using a TCR V beta antibody panel, clonal expansions were characterized through TCRB deep sequencing of sorted CD8+ fractions. Peripheral blood mononuclear cells were isolated by Ficoll-Paque PLUS density gradient separation. DNA was extracted from CD4-enriched, CD8-enriched or PBMC samples with Nucleospin Tissue or Tissue XS kits and quantified with a Qubit 2.0 fluorometer.

The chain links TRBV11-2 with TRBJ2-1; perhaps TRBD2 is the D gene, with 6 bases matching. The specimen was CD8+ T cells sorted from blood. This sequence originates from an adult with rheumatoid arthritis. The CDR3 protein is CASSPEGRNRNEQFF. The nucleotides are TGTGCCAGCAGCCCAGAGGGGAGGAATCGCAATGAGCAGTTCTTC.